The clone carrying this T cell receptor (beta chain) was recorded once. Its antigen is not identified. The data derive from a study of T cell responses to AZD1222 COVID-19 vaccine. Study-wide results and limits: It was only after the peak T cell response that any repertoires were sampled. Seropositive status at baseline applied to only 6 or 7 AZD1222 recipients. Clonal diversity was possibly underestimated; the donors were predominantly white British and more often female.

TCRdb's table, derived via immunoSEQ multiplex PCR, lists solely in-frame clones and lacks some. The sample includes roughly 150,000 clones, 85% to 95% of them seen just once. This CDR3 region has 14 residues. Germline loops: CDR1 MGHRA, CDR2 YSYEKL. The V end lost 0 bases, the J end lost 4 bases, and 6 bases lay between the germline ends. This chain uses TRBV4-1 with TRBJ2-2; no firm D call. The TCR comes from an adult in good health. Here the sequenced sample was peripheral blood, taken on day 0 of AZD1222 vaccination. The CDR3 bases are TGCGCCAGCAGCCAAGATAGGACCACCGGGGAGCTGTTTTTT. Residues: CASSQDRTTGELFF.